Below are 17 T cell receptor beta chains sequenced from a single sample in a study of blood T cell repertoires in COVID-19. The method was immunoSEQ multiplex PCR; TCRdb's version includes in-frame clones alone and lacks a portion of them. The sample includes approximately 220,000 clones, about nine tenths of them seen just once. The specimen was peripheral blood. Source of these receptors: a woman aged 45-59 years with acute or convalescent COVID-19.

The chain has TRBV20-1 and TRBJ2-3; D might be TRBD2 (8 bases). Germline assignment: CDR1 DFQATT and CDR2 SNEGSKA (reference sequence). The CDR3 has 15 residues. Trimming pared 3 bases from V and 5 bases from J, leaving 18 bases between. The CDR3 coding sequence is TGCAGTGCTAGTGGGACAGCGGGAGCAGGAGATACGCAGTATTTT. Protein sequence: CSASGTAGAGDTQYF.

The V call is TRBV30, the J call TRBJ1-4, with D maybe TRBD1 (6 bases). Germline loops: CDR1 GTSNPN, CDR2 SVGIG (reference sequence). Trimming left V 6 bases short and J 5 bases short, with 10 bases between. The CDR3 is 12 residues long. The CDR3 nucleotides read TGTGCCTGTGACAGGAAAAATGAAAAACTGTTTTTT. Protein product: CACDRKNEKLFF.

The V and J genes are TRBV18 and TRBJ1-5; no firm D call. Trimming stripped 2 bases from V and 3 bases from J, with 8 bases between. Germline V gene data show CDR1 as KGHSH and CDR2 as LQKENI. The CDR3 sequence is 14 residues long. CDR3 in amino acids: CASSPAGYNQPQHF. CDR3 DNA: TGTGCCAGCTCACCAGCAGGCTACAATCAGCCCCAGCATTTT.

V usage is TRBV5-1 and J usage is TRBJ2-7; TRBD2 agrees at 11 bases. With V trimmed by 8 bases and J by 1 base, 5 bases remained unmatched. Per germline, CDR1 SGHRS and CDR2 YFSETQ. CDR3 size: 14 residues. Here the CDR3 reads CARLAGEGSYEQYF. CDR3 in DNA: TGCGCCAGACTAGCGGGAGAAGGGTCCTACGAGCAGTACTTC.

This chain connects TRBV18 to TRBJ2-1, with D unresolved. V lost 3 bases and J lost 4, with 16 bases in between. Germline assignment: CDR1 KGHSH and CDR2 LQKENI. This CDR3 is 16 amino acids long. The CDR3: CASSPSRASPYNEQFF. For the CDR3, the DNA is TGTGCCAGCTCACCGAGTCGAGCTTCCCCTTACAATGAGCAGTTCTTC.

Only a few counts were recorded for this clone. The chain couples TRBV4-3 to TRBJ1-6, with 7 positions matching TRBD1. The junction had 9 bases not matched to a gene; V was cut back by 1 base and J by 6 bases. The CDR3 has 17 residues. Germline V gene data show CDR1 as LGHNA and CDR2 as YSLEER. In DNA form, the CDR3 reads TGCGCCAGCAGCCAAGGGGCCGGGACAGCCTTTAATTCACCCCTCCACTTT. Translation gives CASSQGAGTAFNSPLHF.

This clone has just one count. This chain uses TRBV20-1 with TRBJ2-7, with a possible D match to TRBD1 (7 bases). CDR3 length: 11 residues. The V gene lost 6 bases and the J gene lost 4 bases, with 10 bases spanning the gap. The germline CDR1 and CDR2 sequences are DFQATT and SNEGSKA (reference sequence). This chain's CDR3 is CSARGAYEQYF. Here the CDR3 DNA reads TGCAGTGCCAGGGGGGCTTACGAGCAGTACTTC.

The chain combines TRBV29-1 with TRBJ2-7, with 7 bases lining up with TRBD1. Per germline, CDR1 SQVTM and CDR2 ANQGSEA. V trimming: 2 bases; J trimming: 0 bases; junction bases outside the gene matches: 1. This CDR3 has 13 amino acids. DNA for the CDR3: TGCAGCGTTGAAAGGGACAGCTCCTACGAGCAGTACTTC. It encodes CSVERDSSYEQYF.

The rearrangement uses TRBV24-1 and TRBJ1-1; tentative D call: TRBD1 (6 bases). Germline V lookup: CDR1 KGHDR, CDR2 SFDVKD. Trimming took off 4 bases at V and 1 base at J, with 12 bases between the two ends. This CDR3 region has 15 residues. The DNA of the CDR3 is TGTGCCACCAGTGAAACAGGACAGCCGAACACTGAAGCTTTCTTT. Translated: CATSETGQPNTEAFF.

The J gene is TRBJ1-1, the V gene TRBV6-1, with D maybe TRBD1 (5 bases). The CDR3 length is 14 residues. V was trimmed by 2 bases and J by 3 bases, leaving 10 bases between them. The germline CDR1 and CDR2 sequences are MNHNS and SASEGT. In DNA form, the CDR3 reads TGTGCCAGCAGTGAATGGGGGGTACACACTGAAGCTTTCTTT. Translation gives CASSEWGVHTEAFF.

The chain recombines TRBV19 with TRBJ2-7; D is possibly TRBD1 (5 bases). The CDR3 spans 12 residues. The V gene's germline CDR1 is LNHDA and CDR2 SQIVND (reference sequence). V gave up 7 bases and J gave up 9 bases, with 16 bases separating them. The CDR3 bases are TGTGCCAGTATCCCGACAGTACACACGCAGTACTTC. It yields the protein CASIPTVHTQYF.

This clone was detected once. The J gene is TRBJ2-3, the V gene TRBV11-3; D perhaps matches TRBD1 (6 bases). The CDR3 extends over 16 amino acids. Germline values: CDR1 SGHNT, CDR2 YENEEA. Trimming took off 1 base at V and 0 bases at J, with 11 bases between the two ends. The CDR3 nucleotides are TGTGCCAGCAGCTTAGGAGGGACACAGAGCACAGATACGCAGTATTTT. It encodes CASSLGGTQSTDTQYF. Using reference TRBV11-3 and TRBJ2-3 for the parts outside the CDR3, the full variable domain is EAGVVQSPRYKIIEKKQPVAFWCNPISGHNTLYWYLQNLGQGPELLIRYENEEAVDDSQLPKDRFSAERLKGVDSTLKIQPAELGDSAVYLCASSLGGTQSTDTQYFGPGTRLTVL.

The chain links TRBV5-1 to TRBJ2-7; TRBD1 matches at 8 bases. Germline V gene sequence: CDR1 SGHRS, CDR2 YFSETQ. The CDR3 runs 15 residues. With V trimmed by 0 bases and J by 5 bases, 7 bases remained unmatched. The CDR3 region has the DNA TGCGCCAGCAGCTTGGTGGACAGGGTGGTTAACGAGCAGTACTTC. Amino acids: CASSLVDRVVNEQYF.

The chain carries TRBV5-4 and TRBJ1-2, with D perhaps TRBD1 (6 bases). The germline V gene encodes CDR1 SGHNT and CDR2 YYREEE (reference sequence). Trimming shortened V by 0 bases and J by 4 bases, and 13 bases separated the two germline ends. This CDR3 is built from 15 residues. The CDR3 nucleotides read TGTGCCAGCAGCTTGGGGGGACAAGTGTTCTATGGCTACACCTTC. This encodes CASSLGGQVFYGYTF. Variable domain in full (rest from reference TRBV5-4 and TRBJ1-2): ETGVTQSPTHLIKTRGQQVTLRCSSQSGHNTVSWYQQALGQGPQFIFQYYREEENGRGNFPPRFSGLQFPNYSSELNVNALELDDSALYLCASSLGGQVFYGYTFGSGTRLTVV.

CDR3 sequence reads: CASSSEGPNTEAFF. The CDR3 region has the DNA TGTGCCAGCAGTTCCGAGGGCCCAAACACTGAAGCTTTCTTT. This chain links TRBV6-6 with TRBJ1-1; D not certain. Germline CDR1 reads MNHNY; CDR2 reads SVGAGI (reference sequence). This CDR3 is 14 amino acids long. V lost 4 bases to trimming and J lost 2 bases, with 11 bases between them.

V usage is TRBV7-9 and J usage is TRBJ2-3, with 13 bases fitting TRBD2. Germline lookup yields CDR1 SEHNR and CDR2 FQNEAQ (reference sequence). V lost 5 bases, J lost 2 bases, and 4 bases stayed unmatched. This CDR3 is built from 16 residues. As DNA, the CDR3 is TGTGCCAGCAGCCCCGGGACTAGCGGGGACACAGATACGCAGTATTTT. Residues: CASSPGTSGDTDTQYF.

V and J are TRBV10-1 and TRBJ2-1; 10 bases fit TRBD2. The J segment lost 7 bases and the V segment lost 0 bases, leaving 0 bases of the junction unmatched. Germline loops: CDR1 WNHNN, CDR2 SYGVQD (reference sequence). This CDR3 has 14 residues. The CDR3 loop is CASSESSGRNEQFF. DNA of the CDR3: TGCGCCAGCAGTGAGTCTAGCGGGAGGAATGAGCAGTTCTTC.